This T cell receptor (beta chain) was recovered during a study of blood T cell repertoires in COVID-19 (dated by TCRdb to 2020 to 2021). Regarding the research as a whole: Collaborator samples came from the United States, Italy and Spain and covered acute and convalescent phases of COVID-19. Where available, HLA class I and class II types were obtained from metadata supplied by the sample provider rather than from assay-based typing. The samples were drawn from two sources: the first 160 participants of the ongoing ImmuneRACE study, and approximately 1,300 subjects contributed by 6 global collaborators. The dataset comprised deeply sampled blood TCRbeta repertoires from subjects exposed to, actively infected with, or recovered from COVID-19. The sample metadata nearly always contained a de-identified subject ID, COVID-19 status, age in years and sex. The repertoires were released in a freely available public database intended as a resource for research on the immune response to SARS-CoV-2. The material from the prospective study consisted of cDNA or gDNA derived from T cells, B-cell-depleted T cells, or PBMCs.

TCRbeta CDR3 regions were amplified from genomic DNA using the immunoSEQ Assay, a bias-controlled multiplex PCR. As for how the authors treated the data: Within the assay, amplification of reference gene primers was used to estimate how many nucleated cells each sample contained. To quantify the absolute abundance of each unique TCRbeta CDR3 rearrangement, sequence reads were collapsed and filtered. For each sample, productive Simpson clonality was calculated by taking the square root of Simpson's diversity index across productive rearrangements. TCRdb took over this immuneACCESS table, retaining in-frame rearrangements with V and J assigned. Such tables are incomplete; in checked studies, under half of the missing clones stem from an unresolved V gene, and the remainder is unexplained. The DNA gave D and trimming, while V, J and clone size come from that table. Across this sample there are around 110,000 clones, with around 82% seen only once. Over 4% of the sample belongs to the ten largest clones.

With respect to this clone: There is no known antigen for this receptor. Per-base quality was not reported, and no clone a single base away is much larger than it.

Findings and caveats that apply to the study as a whole: How much clinical and demographic metadata was included differed by source and by participant, and the metadata was provided uncurated.

Looking up the germline V gene (reference sequence) yields CDR1 LNHDA and CDR2 SQIVND. The CDR3 spans 15 residues, from the cysteine through the phenylalanine. Just the 45-base CDR3 DNA is kept, in frame starting at base 1. Cut back by 5 bases and 1 base, the V and J ends lie 12 bases apart. Collaborating institutions collected whole blood in K2EDTA tubes following their own protocols. For TCRbeta analysis, collaborators shipped samples as frozen whole blood, isolated PBMCs, or DNA extracted from either of those sample types. This receptor was obtained from a human donor in a cohort sampled during active COVID-19. Sequenced: peripheral blood. Recombination linked TRBV19 to TRBJ2-1; the D segment could be TRBD1, given 5 matching bases. The CDR3 corresponds to CASSRQGRSYNEQFF. The DNA sequence is given as TGTGCCAGTAGTCGCCAGGGTCGGTCCTACAATGAGCAGTTCTTC.